This is a list of T cell receptor beta chains from one sample in a study of OX40 agonist ivuxolimab in advanced cancers. The protocol was immunoSEQ multiplex PCR, while the TCRdb copy is restricted to in-frame clones and leaves out a portion. In the table there are 68,000 or so clones, approximately 89% of which are singletons. The material was CD4+ or CD8+ T cells sorted from blood, obtained in a trial of the OX40 agonist ivuxolimab. The receptors come from an adult with an advanced solid tumor such as melanoma, head and neck, liver or kidney cancer. CDR3s include the opening cysteine and the closing phenylalanine or tryptophan.

v_gene: TRBV7-2; CDR3aa: CASSPQAGELFF
v_gene: TRBV2; CDR3aa: CASRTSGQGYEQYF
v_gene: TRBV5-1; CDR3aa: CASSLDPDKLSSGYTF
v_gene: TRBV30; CDR3aa: CAWSGAGTPNQQYF
v_gene: TRBV30; CDR3aa: CAWRLGSYGSYEQYF
v_gene: TRBV7-3; CDR3aa: CASSLVAESTGELFF
v_gene: TRBV19; CDR3aa: CASSSTLAGGYNEQFF
v_gene: TRBV30; CDR3aa: CAWSLLAGNYEQYF
v_gene: TRBV29-1; CDR3aa: CSVEGGARDTQYF
v_gene: TRBV25-1; CDR3aa: CASSEYSVQRHEQYF
v_gene: TRBV5-1; CDR3aa: CASSSNSGVNTEAFF
v_gene: TRBV14; CDR3aa: CASSPLDSYNEQFF
v_gene: TRBV5-1; CDR3aa: CASSLGRETQYF
v_gene: TRBV19; CDR3aa: CASSLAGFTDTQYF
v_gene: TRBV6-4; CDR3aa: CASSDRSSYNEQFF
v_gene: TRBV27; CDR3aa: CASSLGGIGSDTGELFF
v_gene: TRBV5-1; CDR3aa: CASSLAPPADTQYF
v_gene: TRBV30; CDR3aa: CAWGGGTANQPQHF